This T cell receptor beta chain was found in a study of blood T cells in healthy people across ages. Donation came from healthy Caucasian individuals in Russia who were aged about 6 to 95. Study-wide points: PBMCs were not sorted, which prevented a conclusive comparison of naive versus antigen-experienced cells.

As regards this clonotype: Its antigen is still unknown.

Together with a sample-barcoded 5' primer, a J-beta primer mix was included in a second PCR lasting about 6 to 11 cycles. The template-switch adaptor, which had 12 random nucleotides, put a tag on each cDNA molecule. TCRdb re-derived calls from the 5' RACE reads in MiXCR, one entry per CDR3 protein. The top ten clones hold about a fifth of a sample with some 920,000 distinct CDR3 sequences, 51% of them seen once. There are 17 residues in the CDR3. The J segment lost 3 bases and the V segment lost 6 bases, leaving 15 bases of the junction unmatched. The germline gives CDR1 DFQATT, CDR2 SNEGSKA (reference sequence).

This receptor was identified in a woman aged 55-75 years in good health. The sample comprised blood. The rearrangement uses TRBV20-1 and TRBJ2-3; 10 bases agree with TRBD2. The CDR3 nucleotides are TGCAGTGCAGGGACCGGGGGGGGACTAGCGCGGACAGATACGCAGTATTTT. Residues: CSAGTGGGLARTDTQYF.